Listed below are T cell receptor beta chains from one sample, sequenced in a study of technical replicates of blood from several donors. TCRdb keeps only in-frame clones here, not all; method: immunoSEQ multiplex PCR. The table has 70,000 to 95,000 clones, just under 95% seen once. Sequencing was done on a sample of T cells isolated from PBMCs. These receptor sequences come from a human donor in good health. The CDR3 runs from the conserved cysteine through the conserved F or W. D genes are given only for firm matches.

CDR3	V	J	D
CASSRLPGQGSEQYF	TRBV7-8	TRBJ2-7	TRBD1
CASSLGVAGPYEQYF	TRBV13	TRBJ2-7	TRBD2
CASSLGLQGTGELFF	TRBV7-2	TRBJ2-2	TRBD1
CASSLAEIGGFHTEAFF	TRBV5-1	TRBJ1-1	-
CASSLRRLEQFF	TRBV5-8	TRBJ2-1	-
CASSLDGSGYEQYF	TRBV5-1	TRBJ2-7	-
CASSTGGFAGGYTF	TRBV13	TRBJ1-2	TRBD1
CASSEGDQPQHF	TRBV5-6	TRBJ1-5	-
CASIYRPGEGGWMGTF	TRBV6-6	TRBJ1-2	-
CASRHPGLRVPEAFF	TRBV7-9	TRBJ1-1	-
CASSFRGQVNNSPLHF	TRBV11-2	TRBJ1-6	TRBD1
CSASGTQGYTF	TRBV20-1	TRBJ1-2	-
CASRILQGRGDGYTF	TRBV19	TRBJ1-2	-